This T cell receptor (beta chain) was observed in a study of T-cell reconstitution after alpha-beta-depleted transplantation in children. The study's findings and limits: After transplant, high TCRbeta diversity at day 60 in some patients arose from surviving recipient T cells and thymic progenitors. Several hundred graft clones that had expanded were reportedly the source of alpha-beta T cells about two months after transplant.

This clonotype was seen more than once but under ten times. The antigen is undetermined. Unique molecular identifiers were used in preparing the TCRbeta library. TCRdb independently ran MiXCR on the PCR reads; one entry per CDR3 protein. The repertoire includes approximately 230,000 distinct CDR3 sequences, about 24% of them detected once, and about 4.8% sits in the top ten. This CDR3 comprises 16 residues. The germline V and J ends were trimmed by 11 bases and 4 bases, with 24 bases remaining between them. In germline, CDR1 is MNHEY, CDR2 SVGEGT. The sample was PBMCs, mostly from graft donor cells, taken 360 days after TCRalphabeta/CD19-depleted stem cell transplant. This chain connects TRBV6-2 or TRBV6-3 to TRBJ2-1; perhaps TRBD1 as D (6 bases). This clonotype was obtained from a female patient aged 2-10 years who had a stem cell transplant for congenital amegakaryocytic thrombocytopenia, so the T cells may come from the graft donor. CDR3 in amino acids: CACNGNRAWQYNEQFF. The DNA for the CDR3 is TGTGCCTGCAATGGGAACAGGGCTTGGCAATACAATGAGCAGTTCTTC.